This T cell receptor (beta chain) came from a study of blood T cell repertoires in COVID-19. Study overall: Samples representing acute and convalescent COVID-19 were sourced from the United States, Italy and Spain. Sources were T cells, B-cell-depleted T cells, or PBMCs; the material itself was cDNA or gDNA.

CDR3 size: 14 residues. The V end lost 0 bases, the J end lost 8 bases, and 11 bases lay between the germline ends. From germline, CDR1 is SGHDT and CDR2 YYEEEE. As originally analysed: Reference gene primer amplification gave estimated nucleated cell counts. Clones were read by immunoSEQ multiplex PCR, and TCRdb kept only the in-frame ones, dropping some. The DNA gave D and trimming, while V, J and clone size come from that table. The table lists under 200,000 clones, about 88% of them singletons. About this clone itself: The same CDR3 also results from other DNA sequences found in this sample.

The source is a man aged 40-55 years with active or convalescent COVID-19. The sequencing input was peripheral blood. The chain employs TRBV5-6 and TRBJ1-4; D might be TRBD1 (6 bases). CDR3 region: CASSLGQVGEKLFF. The CDR3 coding sequence is TGTGCCAGCAGCTTGGGACAGGTTGGAGAAAAACTGTTTTTT. The whole variable domain, filled in from reference TRBV5-6 and TRBJ1-4, reads DAGVTQSPTHLIKTRGQQVTLRCSPKSGHDTVSWYQQALGQGPQFIFQYYEEEERQRGNFPDRFSGHQFPNYSSELNVNALLLGDSALYLCASSLGQVGEKLFFGSGTQLSVL.